The 28 T cell receptor beta chains below come from one sample, sequenced in a study of blood T cell repertoires in COVID-19. Profiling relied on immunoSEQ multiplex PCR, and the TCRdb table lists in-frame clones only, not all of them. The sample yields about 180,000 clones, 80% to 85% seen once. Sample: peripheral blood. Source of these receptors: a woman aged 40 to 50 with COVID-19, enrolled during active disease.

This chain uses TRBV21-1 with TRBJ2-7; the table's D call of TRBD1 was not tested on the DNA. TRBV21-1 counts as a pseudogene. The CDR3 contains 16 residues. The CDR3 loop reads CASSNEPDRGIHEQYF. CDR3 nucleotide sequence: TGTGCCAGCAGCAATGAGCCGGACAGGGGGATCCACGAGCAGTACTTC.

The chain recombines TRBV6-5 with TRBJ1-1; TRBD1 agrees at 9 bases. Looked up from germline, CDR1 is MNHEY and CDR2 is SVGAGI. The CDR3 is 14 residues long. Trimming took 2 bases from V and 6 from J; bases not matched to a gene: 4. The CDR3 DNA follows: TGTGCCAGCAGTTACACACAGGGGGCAGCTGAAGCTTTCTTT. It is translated as CASSYTQGAAEAFF.

The chain has TRBV6-5 and TRBJ2-5; maybe TRBD2 (7 bases). This CDR3 region has 14 residues. V was cut by 6 bases and J by 5 bases, with 16 bases left in between. Germline assignment: CDR1 MNHEY and CDR2 SVGAGI. The CDR3 region has the DNA TGTGCCAGCAGGATAGGGGGGGCCGGGGAGACCCAGTACTTC. As protein: CASRIGGAGETQYF.

This clone was recorded only once. This rearrangement joins TRBV12-3 or TRBV12-4 to TRBJ2-1, with a possible D match to TRBD2 (5 bases). V was trimmed by 8 bases and J by 10 bases, leaving 15 bases between them. The CDR3 has 12 residues. CDR3 sequence: CASLRVSGEQFF. Written as DNA, the CDR3 is TGTGCCAGCCTTAGGGTTTCGGGAGAGCAGTTCTTC.

The chain is built from TRBV25-1 and TRBJ2-5; 8 nucleotides agree with TRBD1. V gave up 2 bases and J gave up 5 bases; unmatched junction bases: 10. Germline assignment: CDR1 MGHDK and CDR2 SYGVNS. CDR3 length equals 16 residues. The CDR3 nucleotides read TGTGCCAGCAGTGAAGGGACAGGACCTCTTGGGGAGACCCAGTACTTC. This translates into CASSEGTGPLGETQYF. Using reference TRBV25-1 and TRBJ2-5 for the parts outside the CDR3, the full variable domain is EADIYQTPRYLVIGTGKKITLECSQTMGHDKMYWYQQDPGMELHLIHYSYGVNSTEKGDLSSESTVSRIRTEHFPLTLESARPSHTSQYLCASSEGTGPLGETQYFGPGTRLLVL.

CDR3 nucleotides: TGTGCCTGTCGACAGGGAACCTACGAGCAGTACTTC. Translating gives CACRQGTYEQYF. This chain connects TRBV6-5 to TRBJ2-7; 7 bases are shared with TRBD1. CDR1 MNHEY and CDR2 SVGAGI come from the germline V gene. The CDR3 covers 12 residues. V was pared by 11 bases and J by 2 bases, with 6 bases of the junction left unmatched.

The J gene is TRBJ1-2, the V gene TRBV14; D is perhaps TRBD1 (5 bases). The CDR3 is made up of 15 amino acids. The germline V gene has CDR1 SGHDN and CDR2 FVKESK. The ends were cut back, 1 base at V and 7 bases at J, with 16 bases in the middle. The CDR3 protein is CASSQGWQGFGGYTF. CDR3 in DNA: TGTGCCAGCAGCCAAGGTTGGCAGGGCTTCGGTGGCTACACCTTC.

The V and J genes are TRBV9 and TRBJ2-3; D not certain. Trimming stripped 0 bases from V and 4 bases from J, with 6 bases between. This CDR3 has 13 residues. CDR1 is SGDLS and CDR2 is YYNGEE in the germline V gene. The CDR3, as DNA: TGTGCCAGCAGCGTAGACAGAGCAGATACGCAGTATTTT. It encodes CASSVDRADTQYF.

This clone was observed a single time. The chain links TRBV28 to TRBJ1-6, with 7 bases aligning to TRBD1. CDR3 length: 15 amino acids. Germline trimming cut 1 base from V and 10 bases from J; bases unmatched to any gene: 7. The germline gives CDR1 MDHEN, CDR2 SYDVKM. The CDR3 is CASSLLAGGDSPLHF. CDR3 nucleotide sequence: TGTGCCAGCAGTTTATTAGCAGGGGGTGACTCACCCCTCCACTTT.

V is TRBV9 and J is TRBJ1-3; D remains ambiguous. CDR1 SGDLS and CDR2 YYNGEE come from the germline V gene. CDR3 length: 19 amino acids. V was clipped by 0 bases and J by 0 bases, with 19 bases between them. The chain's CDR3 is CASSVGRAPVPFSGNTIYF. The CDR3 DNA is TGTGCCAGCAGCGTAGGGCGGGCCCCCGTCCCCTTCTCTGGAAACACCATATATTTT.

A remark on this clone: One end of the junction does not line up with germline, which may come from a read error. The rearrangement links TRBV7-7 to TRBJ2-1; D perhaps matches TRBD2 (5 bases). This CDR3 has 13 residues. Germline V gene data show CDR1 as SSHAT and CDR2 as FNYEAQ (reference sequence). In DNA form, the CDR3 reads TGTGCTAGCAGCTTAGATCCGGGAAATGAGCAGTTCTTC. It specifies CASSLDPGNEQFF.

The V gene is TRBV14, the J gene TRBJ2-5, with TRBD1 matching 10 bases. The trim removed 1 base at V and 5 bases at J, leaving 7 bases unmatched. The germline V gene has CDR1 SGHDN and CDR2 FVKESK. The CDR3 runs to 16 residues. This chain's CDR3 is CASSQAGQGMRETQYF. The DNA of the CDR3 is TGTGCCAGCAGCCAAGCGGGACAGGGGATGCGTGAGACCCAGTACTTC.

This clone was recorded once. This chain joins TRBV28 and TRBJ2-4, with D possibly matching TRBD1 (6 bases). Germline lookup yields CDR1 MDHEN and CDR2 SYDVKM. This CDR3 has 15 residues. The V gene lost 1 base and the J gene lost 7 bases, with 14 bases spanning the gap. CDR3 in amino acids: CASSLYSTGGNIQYF. The DNA for the CDR3 is TGTGCCAGCAGTTTATATTCGACAGGCGGGAACATTCAGTACTTC.

J is TRBJ2-3 and V is TRBV5-1, with 7 bases fitting TRBD2. Trimming cost V 4 bases and J 1 base; bases outside gene matches: 12. This CDR3 spans 17 amino acids. The germline CDR1 and CDR2 sequences are SGHRS and YFSETQ. Written as DNA, the CDR3 is TGCGCCAGCAGCCCGGGCAGGGAGGGGATGGGCACAGATACGCAGTATTTT. It codes for CASSPGREGMGTDTQYF.

The chain uses TRBV24-1 and TRBJ1-2, with 7 bases that match TRBD1. The CDR3 sequence is 14 residues long. J lost 8 bases, V lost 4 bases, and 9 bases had no gene match. Germline values: CDR1 KGHDR, CDR2 SFDVKD. This CDR3 is CATSDWDSNGGYTF. CDR3 in DNA: TGTGCCACCAGTGACTGGGACAGCAACGGAGGCTACACCTTC.

This clone was recorded once. The rearrangement uses TRBV10-1 and TRBJ1-1, with D perhaps matching TRBD1 (5 bases). V was shortened by 6 bases and J by 1 base, with 12 bases between the two germline ends. Germline values: CDR1 WNHNN, CDR2 SYGVQD (reference sequence). This CDR3 contains 14 residues. The CDR3 reads CASSPPGQNTEAFF. Here the CDR3 DNA reads TGCGCCAGCAGCCCCCCAGGGCAGAACACTGAAGCTTTCTTT.

The sample holds many counts of this clone. J is TRBJ2-1 and V is TRBV6-4, with 12 positions matching TRBD2. This CDR3 is built from 15 residues. Germline V gene sequence: CDR1 MRHNA, CDR2 SNTAGT. Losses at the gene ends were 0 bases for V and 6 bases for J; bases not matched to a gene: 0. CDR3 loop: CASSDSTSGSNEQFF. Here the CDR3 DNA reads TGTGCCAGCAGTGACTCGACTAGCGGGAGCAATGAGCAGTTCTTC.

The chain joins TRBV11-2 to TRBJ1-4; D not resolved. The CDR3 extends over 15 amino acids. Trimming removed 5 bases from V and 0 bases from J, with 10 bases in between. The germline CDR1 and CDR2 sequences are SGHAT and FQNNGV. Here the CDR3 DNA reads TGTGCCAGCAGCCTCTTCCCTGCAACTAATGAAAAACTGTTTTTT. As protein: CASSLFPATNEKLFF.

The V call is TRBV12-3 or TRBV12-4, the J call TRBJ2-7, with a tentative D call TRBD1 (6 bases). The CDR3 sequence is 12 residues long. Trimming removed 6 bases from V and 4 bases from J, with 10 bases in between. For the CDR3, the DNA is TGTGCCAGCAGGGCCAGGGGTTACGAGCAGTACTTC. Translated: CASRARGYEQYF.

On this clone: Different DNA sequences within this sample yield the same CDR3. V gene TRBV18 combines with J gene TRBJ2-7, with D tentatively TRBD1 (6 bases). With 6 bases removed from V and 3 bases from J, the gap between germline ends came to 12 bases. Germline V gene sequence: CDR1 KGHSH, CDR2 LQKENI. There are 13 residues in the CDR3. The CDR3 here is CASSLDSLYEQYF. CDR3 bases: TGTGCCAGCTCCCTGGACAGCCTCTACGAGCAGTACTTC.

There are a few counts of this clone. The chain employs TRBV18 and TRBJ2-3, with 9 bases matching TRBD2. CDR1 is KGHSH and CDR2 is LQKENI in the germline V gene. The V gene end was trimmed by 3 bases and the J gene end by 1 base; junction bases not matched to a gene: 8. The CDR3 runs 17 residues. CDR3: CASSPFGSGGRTDTQYF. The DNA for the CDR3 is TGTGCCAGCTCACCTTTCGGCAGCGGGGGGCGCACAGATACGCAGTATTTT.

The chain employs TRBV5-6 and TRBJ2-7, with 11 bases matching TRBD1. The CDR3 totals 15 residues. Per germline, CDR1 SGHDT and CDR2 YYEEEE. The V and J ends lost 0 bases and 5 bases, in that order; junction bases with no gene match: 4. CDR3 bases: TGTGCCAGCAGCTTGGGTACGGGACAGGGGGACGAGCAGTACTTC. Translation gives CASSLGTGQGDEQYF.

The chain employs TRBV18 and TRBJ2-7; TRBD1 agrees at 11 bases. V dropped 0 bases and J dropped 6; count of bases not matched to a gene: 7. This CDR3 region has 16 residues. Germline V gives CDR1 KGHSH, CDR2 LQKENI. For the CDR3, the DNA is TGTGCCAGCTCACCACCTGGACGGGGGACAGGGGGCGAGCAGTACTTC. The encoded protein is CASSPPGRGTGGEQYF.

Turning to this clone: One end of the junction fails to match germline, which may point to a read error. This chain joins TRBV7-7 and TRBJ2-3; the match to TRBD2 covers 14 bases. CDR3 size: 16 residues. The germline gives CDR1 SSHAT, CDR2 FNYEAQ (reference sequence). CDR3 nucleotide sequence: TGTGCTAGCAGCTCCGGACTAGCGGGAGGAGGAAATACGCAGTATTTT. This encodes CASSSGLAGGGNTQYF.

J is TRBJ1-1 and V is TRBV28, with TRBD1 matching 10 bases. V dropped 8 bases and J dropped 10; count of bases not matched to a gene: 10. Germline CDR1 is MDHEN and CDR2 is SYDVKM. CDR3 length: 13 amino acids. CDR3 DNA sequence: TGTGCCAGCTATCCCCCCGACAGGGGGCGAGCTTTCTTT. Translating gives CASYPPDRGRAFF.

The rearrangement joins TRBV29-1 to TRBJ2-1; 9 nucleotides match TRBD2. Looked up from germline, CDR1 is SQVTM and CDR2 is ANQGSEA. CDR3 length equals 15 residues. The trim removed 5 bases at V and 9 bases at J, leaving 14 bases unmatched. CDR3 nucleotide sequence: TGCAGCGTTAGGCGGATTAGCGGGAGCATGGGTGAGCAGTTCTTC. This codes for CSVRRISGSMGEQFF.

The chain combines TRBV6-5 with TRBJ2-7; D ambiguous. Trimming took 6 bases from V and 5 from J, leaving 8 bases between them. The CDR3 extends over 11 amino acids. Germline-derived CDR1 and CDR2 are MNHEY and SVGAGI. The CDR3 DNA is TGTGCCAGCAGGGAGAACCACGAGCAGTACTTC. Protein: CASRENHEQYF.

The chain's CDR3 is CSVDRGGSSRELFF. For the CDR3, the DNA is TGCAGCGTTGATCGCGGGGGGTCGTCCCGGGAGCTGTTTTTT. J is TRBJ2-2 and V is TRBV29-1, with 8 bases that match TRBD2. V shed 3 bases, J shed 9 bases, and the junction held 9 bases outside the gene matches. CDR3 length: 14 amino acids. Germline CDR1 is SQVTM and CDR2 is ANQGSEA.